Here is one T cell receptor (beta chain) with its context. This sample stems from a study of T cells after posttransplantation cyclophosphamide. Germline CDR1 and CDR2: LNHDA and SQIVND (reference sequence). V was trimmed by 0 bases and J by 9 bases, leaving 12 bases between them. The CDR3 has 14 amino acids. A marrow graft followed busulfan-fludarabine conditioning, with cyclophosphamide on days +3 and +4. Clones were read by immunoSEQ multiplex PCR, and TCRdb kept only the in-frame ones, dropping some. The data contain roughly 8,300 clones, 65% to 90% of them seen just once; the ten biggest clones take up around 16%.

The receptor's source is a female patient aged 40 to 55 who received an allogeneic stem cell transplant from a related donor, was CMV-positive, and had no GVHD. Among the T cells, some may be from the graft donor. The V gene is TRBV19, the J gene TRBJ1-5; D call uncertain. The sequences come from CD4+ T cells sorted from blood, collected approximately 1,200 days after allogeneic stem cell transplant with posttransplant cyclophosphamide. CDR3 nucleotides: TGTGCCAGTAGTATAGAGGCCGCCCGTTGGCCCCAGCATTTT. It yields the protein CASSIEAARWPQHF.